This record looks at one TCR beta chain sequence and its context. V lost 0 bases to trimming and J lost 7 bases; unmatched junction nucleotides: 5. Germline V gene sequence: CDR1 SEHNR, CDR2 FQNEAQ (reference sequence). The CDR3 sequence is 15 residues long. Assay used: immunoSEQ multiplex PCR; TCRdb lists only in-frame clones, some missing. The sample yields roughly 5,200 clones, around 94% seen once. This entry belongs to a study of tumor T cells in aggressive B-cell lymphoma. The source of this sequence is an adult with diffuse large B cell lymphoma. The chain recombines TRBV7-9 with TRBJ2-1; 8 nucleotides line up with TRBD1. Material: tumor tissue. This chain's CDR3 is CASSLADRATNEQFF. In DNA, the CDR3 is TGTGCCAGCAGCTTAGCGGACAGGGCAACGAATGAGCAGTTCTTC.